This paragraph covers one T cell receptor (beta chain) sequence. Its antigen remains unidentified. No per-base quality is available; no much larger clone lies one base away. The data stem from a study of blood T cell repertoires in COVID-19 (dated by TCRdb to 2018 to 2021). As for the study more broadly: Samples covering the acute and convalescent phases of COVID-19 were provided by collaborators in the United States, Italy and Spain. A freely available public database, intended as a resource for researchers studying the immune response to SARS-CoV-2, is where the repertoires were released. HLA class I and class II types, where available, came from metadata supplied by the sample provider rather than from assay-based typing. Sample metadata almost always included a de-identified subject ID, COVID-19 status, age in years and sex. The dataset comprised deeply sampled blood TCRbeta repertoires from subjects exposed to, actively infected with, or recovered from COVID-19. The prospective study material was composed of cDNA or gDNA derived from T cells, B-cell-depleted T cells, or PBMCs. Samples were obtained from the ongoing ImmuneRACE study (first 160 participants) and from about 1,300 subjects provided by 6 global collaborators.

V is trimmed back by 6 bases and J by 6 bases, and the junction contains 5 bases that no gene match accounts for. CDR1 and CDR2 were assigned from the germline V gene as MDHEN and SYDVKM. The CDR3 runs 14 amino acids, cysteine and phenylalanine included. Only the CDR3 DNA is retained, 42 bases long and in frame from the first base. On the study overall, not on this receptor specifically: How much clinical and demographic metadata was included differed by source and by participant, and the metadata was provided uncurated.

TCRbeta CDR3 regions were amplified from genomic DNA by means of the immunoSEQ Assay, a bias-controlled multiplex PCR. As for the original processing: The number of nucleated cells in each sample was estimated by amplification of reference gene primers within the assay. To quantify the absolute abundance of each unique TCRbeta CDR3 rearrangement, sequence reads were collapsed and filtered. Productive Simpson clonality was computed per sample as the square root of Simpson's diversity index over productive rearrangements. TCRdb took over this immuneACCESS table, retaining in-frame rearrangements with V and J assigned. Such tables are incomplete; in checked studies, under half of the missing clones stem from an unresolved V gene, and the remainder is unexplained. V, J and clone size reflect that table, while D and trimming were determined from the DNA. The sample table shows about 350,000 clones, and 85% to 90% are seen once. Of the sample, just over 1% falls within the top ten clones.

Enrolling through a virtual design, the prospective study's participants ranged in age from roughly 18 to 95 years and lived across around 25 United States geographic areas. In the prospective study, cohorts were assigned on the basis of participant-reported clinical history obtained from a screening survey and a study questionnaire. Exposed participants had been in contact with someone with a PCR-confirmed or clinician-diagnosed COVID-19 case within 2 weeks of study entry. Mobile phlebotomists in the prospective study collected whole blood, serum and a nasopharyngeal or oropharyngeal swab from every participant. Prospective study participants could optionally give additional blood draws and questionnaires over an approximately two-month period. Prospective study blood samples were shipped either frozen or at room temperature before DNA extraction.

The clonotype originates from a woman in her twenties or thirties who had been exposed to COVID-19. Here the chain combines TRBV28 and TRBJ1-4; the central 9 bases match TRBD1. The specimen sequenced was PBMCs or T cells enriched from blood (not recorded which). The nucleotides read TGTGCCAGCAGCTTAGGGGACAGGGATGAAAAACTGTTTTTT. It translates as CASSLGDRDEKLFF.